This T cell receptor beta chain was captured in a study of blood T cells in healthy people across ages. Study information: With template switching, about one barcoded beta molecule was captured per two T cells.

Comments on this clonotype: The antigen remains unidentified.

Points from the study as a whole: Versus aged donors, long-lived donors had higher diversity and more naive CD4+ cells.

Combining a sample-barcoded 5' primer with a J-beta primer mix, a second PCR ran for about 7 to 11 cycles. From the 5' RACE reads, TCRdb called clonotypes with MiXCR, one entry per CDR3 protein. The sample contains around 800,000 distinct CDR3 sequences, 55% to 65% of which appear only once. V shed 1 base and J shed 7 bases, with 11 bases lying between them. This CDR3 comprises 14 residues. CDR1 is MNHNS, CDR2 SASEGT, per germline. Each sample yielded at least 5.5 micrograms of PBMC total RNA. The TCR comes from a man aged 25-45 years in good health. Sequencing was carried out using blood. This chain uses TRBV6-1 with TRBJ1-5, with unresolved D. CDR3 residues: CASSEVPGPQPQHF. CDR3 sequence (DNA): TGTGCCAGCAGTGAAGTCCCAGGCCCCCAGCCCCAGCATTTT.